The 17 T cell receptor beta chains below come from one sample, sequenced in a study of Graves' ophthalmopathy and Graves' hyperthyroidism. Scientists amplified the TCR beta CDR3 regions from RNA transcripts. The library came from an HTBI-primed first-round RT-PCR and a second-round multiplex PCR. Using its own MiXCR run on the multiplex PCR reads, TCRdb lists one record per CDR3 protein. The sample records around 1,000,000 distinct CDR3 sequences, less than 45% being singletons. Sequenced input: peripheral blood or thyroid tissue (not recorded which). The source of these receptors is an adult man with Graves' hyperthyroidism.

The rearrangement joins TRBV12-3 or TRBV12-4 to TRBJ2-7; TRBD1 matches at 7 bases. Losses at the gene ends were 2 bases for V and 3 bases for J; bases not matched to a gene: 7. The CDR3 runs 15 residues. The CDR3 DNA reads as TGTGCCAGCAGTTTAATCCCAGGGGGTCTCTACGAGCAGTACTTC. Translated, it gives CASSLIPGGLYEQYF.

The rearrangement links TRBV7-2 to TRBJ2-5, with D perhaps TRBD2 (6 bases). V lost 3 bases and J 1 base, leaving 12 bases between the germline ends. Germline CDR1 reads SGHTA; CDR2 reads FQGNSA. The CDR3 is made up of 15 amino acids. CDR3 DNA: TGTGCCAGCAGCTTTTATGGACTACCCCAAGAGACCCAGTACTTC. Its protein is CASSFYGLPQETQYF.

The CDR3 DNA follows: TGTGCCAGCAGCTTGGGAAGTCAGCAGTACTTC. This gives the protein CASSLGSQQYF. The chain employs TRBV7-2 and TRBJ2-7, with D uncertain. Germline CDR1 SGHTA, CDR2 FQGNSA. This CDR3 contains 11 residues. Trimming removed 3 bases from V and 8 bases from J, with 8 bases in between.

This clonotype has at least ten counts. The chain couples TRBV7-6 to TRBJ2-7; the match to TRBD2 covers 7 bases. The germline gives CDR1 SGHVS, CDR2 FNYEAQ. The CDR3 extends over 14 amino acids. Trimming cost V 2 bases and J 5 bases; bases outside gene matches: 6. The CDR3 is CASSLSREAHEQYF. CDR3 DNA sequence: TGTGCCAGCAGCTTAAGCCGGGAGGCCCACGAGCAGTACTTC.

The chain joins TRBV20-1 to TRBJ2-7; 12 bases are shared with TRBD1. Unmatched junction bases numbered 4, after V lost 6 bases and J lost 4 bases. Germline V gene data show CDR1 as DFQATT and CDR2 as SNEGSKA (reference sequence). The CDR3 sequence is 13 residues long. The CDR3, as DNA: TGCAGTGCCCCGGGACAGGGGGCTTACGAGCAGTACTTC. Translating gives CSAPGQGAYEQYF.

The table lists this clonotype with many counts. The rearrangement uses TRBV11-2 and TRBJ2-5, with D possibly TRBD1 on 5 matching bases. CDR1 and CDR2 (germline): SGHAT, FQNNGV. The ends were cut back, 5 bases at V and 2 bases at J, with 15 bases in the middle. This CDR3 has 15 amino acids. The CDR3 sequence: CASSGLTDQQETQYF. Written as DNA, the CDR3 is TGTGCCAGCAGCGGGCTGACAGATCAACAAGAGACCCAGTACTTC.

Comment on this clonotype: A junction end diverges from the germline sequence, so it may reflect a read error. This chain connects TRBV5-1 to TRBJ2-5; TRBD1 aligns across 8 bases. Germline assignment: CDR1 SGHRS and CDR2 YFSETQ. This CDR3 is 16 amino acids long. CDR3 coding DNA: TGTGCCAGCAGCTTGGGAGACAGGGGCCCCGTTAAGACCCAGTACTTC. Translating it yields CASSLGDRGPVKTQYF.

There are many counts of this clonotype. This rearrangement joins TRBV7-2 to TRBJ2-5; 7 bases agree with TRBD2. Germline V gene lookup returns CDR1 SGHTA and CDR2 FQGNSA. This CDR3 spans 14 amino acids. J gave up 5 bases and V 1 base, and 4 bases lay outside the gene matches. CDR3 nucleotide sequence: TGTGCCAGCAGCTTAGATGGAGCGGGGGAGACCCAGTACTTC. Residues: CASSLDGAGETQYF.

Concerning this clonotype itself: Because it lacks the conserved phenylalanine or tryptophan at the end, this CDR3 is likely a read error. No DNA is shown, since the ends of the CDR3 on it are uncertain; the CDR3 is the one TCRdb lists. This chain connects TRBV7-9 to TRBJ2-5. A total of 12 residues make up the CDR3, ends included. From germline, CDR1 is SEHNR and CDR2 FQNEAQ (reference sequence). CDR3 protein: CASSFSTRDPNT.

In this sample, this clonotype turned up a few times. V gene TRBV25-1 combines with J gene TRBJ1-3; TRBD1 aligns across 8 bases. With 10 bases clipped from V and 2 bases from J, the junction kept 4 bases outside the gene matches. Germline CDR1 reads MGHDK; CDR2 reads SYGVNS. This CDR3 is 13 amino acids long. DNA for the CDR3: TGTGCCACTGGACAGGGAACTGGAAACACCATATATTTT. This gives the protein CATGQGTGNTIYF.

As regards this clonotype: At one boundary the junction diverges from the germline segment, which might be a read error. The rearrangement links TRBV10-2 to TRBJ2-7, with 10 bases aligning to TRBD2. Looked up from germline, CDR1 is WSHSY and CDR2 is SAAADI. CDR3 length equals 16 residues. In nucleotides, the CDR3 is TGTGCCAGCAGTTTATGGTCTAGCGGGAGTGGCTACGAGCAGTACTTC. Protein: CASSLWSSGSGYEQYF.

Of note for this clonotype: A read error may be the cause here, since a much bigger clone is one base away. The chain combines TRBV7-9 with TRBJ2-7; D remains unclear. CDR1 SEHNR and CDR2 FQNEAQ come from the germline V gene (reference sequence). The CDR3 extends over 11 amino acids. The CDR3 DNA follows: TGTGCCAGCAGCTTAGACACGACGAGGCACTTC. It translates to CASSLDTTRHF.

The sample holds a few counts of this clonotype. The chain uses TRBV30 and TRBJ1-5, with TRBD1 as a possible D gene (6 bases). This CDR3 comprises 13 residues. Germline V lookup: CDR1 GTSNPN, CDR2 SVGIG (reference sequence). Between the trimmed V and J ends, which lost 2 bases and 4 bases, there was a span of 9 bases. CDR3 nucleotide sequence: TGTGCCTGGAGTCGTACAGGGAATCAGCCCCAGCATTTT. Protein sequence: CAWSRTGNQPQHF. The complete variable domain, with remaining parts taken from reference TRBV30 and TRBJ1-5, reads SQTIHQWPATLVQPVGSPLSLECTVEGTSNPNLYWYRQAAGRGLQLLFYSVGIGQISSEVPQNLSASRPQDRQFILSSKKLLLSDSGFYLCAWSRTGNQPQHFGDGTRLSIL.

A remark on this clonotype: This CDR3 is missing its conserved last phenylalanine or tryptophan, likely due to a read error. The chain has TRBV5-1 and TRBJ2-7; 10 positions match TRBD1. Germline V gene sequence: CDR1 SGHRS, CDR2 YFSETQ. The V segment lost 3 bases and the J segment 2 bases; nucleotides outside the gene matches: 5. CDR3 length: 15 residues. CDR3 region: CASSWDRGSPYEQYL. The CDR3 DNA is TGCGCCAGCAGCTGGGACAGGGGTTCACCCTACGAGCAGTACCTC.

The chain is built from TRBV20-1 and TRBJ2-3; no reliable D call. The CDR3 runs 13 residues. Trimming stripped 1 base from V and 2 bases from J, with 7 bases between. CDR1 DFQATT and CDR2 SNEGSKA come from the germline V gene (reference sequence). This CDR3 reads CSARGQTTDTQYF. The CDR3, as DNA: TGCAGTGCTAGAGGGCAGACCACAGATACGCAGTATTTT.

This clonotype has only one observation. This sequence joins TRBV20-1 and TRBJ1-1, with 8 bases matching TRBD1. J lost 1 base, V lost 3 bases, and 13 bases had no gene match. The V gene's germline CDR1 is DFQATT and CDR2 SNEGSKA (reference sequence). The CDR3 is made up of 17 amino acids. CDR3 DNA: TGCAGTGCTAGGTTAAACGGACAGGGCCGAGGGAACACTGAAGCTTTCTTT. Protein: CSARLNGQGRGNTEAFF.

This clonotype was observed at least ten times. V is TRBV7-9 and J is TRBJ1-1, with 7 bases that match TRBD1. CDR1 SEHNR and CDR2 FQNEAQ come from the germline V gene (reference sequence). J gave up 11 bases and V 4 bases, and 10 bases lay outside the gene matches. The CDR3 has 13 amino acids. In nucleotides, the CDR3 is TGTGCCAGCAGCTCCCCGACAGGGCCAGGGGCTTTCTTT. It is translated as CASSSPTGPGAFF.